Listed here are 23 T cell receptor beta chains from one sample, sequenced in a study of blood T cell repertoires in COVID-19. Assay: immunoSEQ multiplex PCR; the TCRdb copy retains only in-frame clones and omits some. The sample has 120,000 or so clones, roughly 87% seen once. The sequencing input was peripheral blood. These receptors originate from a woman at least 80 years old with acute or convalescent COVID-19.

The rearrangement joins TRBV4-1 to TRBJ2-1, with a tentative D call TRBD2 (6 bases). The germline V gene encodes CDR1 MGHRA and CDR2 YSYEKL. Trimming left V 4 bases short and J 6 bases short, with 19 bases between. The length of the CDR3 is 16 residues. The CDR3: CASSPSGEGTRNEQFF. DNA for the CDR3: TGCGCCAGCAGCCCCTCTGGGGAAGGGACTCGCAATGAGCAGTTCTTC.

This rearrangement joins TRBV29-1 to TRBJ2-3; 7 positions agree with TRBD1. The CDR3 length is 14 residues. The V and J ends lost 6 bases and 3 bases, in that order; junction bases with no gene match: 9. CDR1 and CDR2 (germline): SQVTM, ANQGSEA. The CDR3 sequence is CSVLDRAVTDTQYF. CDR3 in DNA: TGCAGCGTCCTAGACAGGGCAGTAACAGATACGCAGTATTTT.

J is TRBJ2-1 and V is TRBV6-6, with 8 bases identical to TRBD1. The ends lost 5 bases at V and 8 bases at J; junction bases unmatched: 8. Per the germline V gene, CDR1 is MNHNY and CDR2 is SVGAGI (reference sequence). The CDR3 is 14 amino acids. CDR3 nucleotide sequence: TGTGCCAGCAGTCTTGGGACAGGTGGCTATGAGCAGTTCTTC. Encoded protein: CASSLGTGGYEQFF.

This rearrangement joins TRBV19 to TRBJ2-2; 9 nucleotides match TRBD2. V dropped 5 bases and J dropped 2; count of bases not matched to a gene: 9. The CDR3 length is 17 residues. The germline gives CDR1 LNHDA, CDR2 SQIVND (reference sequence). The DNA for the CDR3 is TGTGCCAGTAGTTCAGGCGGGGGGGCCGTAAACACCGGGGAGCTGTTTTTT. Translation gives CASSSGGGAVNTGELFF.

The genes are TRBV18 and TRBJ1-5, with D possibly being TRBD1 (6 bases). This CDR3 is 15 amino acids long. V shed 2 bases and J shed 7 bases, with 15 bases lying between them. Looked up from germline, CDR1 is KGHSH and CDR2 is LQKENI. The CDR3 loop is CASSPTTGLGQPQHF. The CDR3 coding sequence is TGTGCCAGCTCACCAACTACAGGGTTGGGCCAGCCCCAGCATTTT.

This chain joins TRBV4-3 and TRBJ2-5, with D perhaps TRBD1 (6 bases). This CDR3 is 14 amino acids long. Germline CDR1 is LGHNA and CDR2 is YSLEER. Trimming took off 1 base at V and 7 bases at J, with 13 bases between the two ends. The CDR3 region is CASSQGRTEGTQYF. The CDR3 DNA is TGCGCCAGCAGCCAAGGGAGGACAGAAGGGACCCAGTACTTC.

The gene calls are TRBV9 and TRBJ1-1; D unclear. Germline V gives CDR1 SGDLS, CDR2 YYNGEE. The V end was cut by 4 bases, the J end by 0 bases, with 7 bases between. There are 13 residues in the CDR3. The DNA of the CDR3 is TGTGCCAGCAGCCTCGGGATGAACACTGAAGCTTTCTTT. Translating gives CASSLGMNTEAFF.

The chain carries TRBV5-1 and TRBJ1-4, with D possibly TRBD1 on 6 matching bases. The CDR3 runs to 15 residues. Between the trimmed V and J ends, which lost 2 bases and 6 bases, there was a span of 14 bases. CDR1 and CDR2 from the germline V gene are SGHRS and YFSETQ. In DNA form, the CDR3 reads TGCGCCAGCAGCTTAGGAGGCAGGGGCGATGAAAAACTGTTTTTT. It encodes CASSLGGRGDEKLFF.

The chain combines TRBV3-1 (or the pseudogene TRBV3-2) with TRBJ1-2; D gene unclear. In germline, CDR1 is LGHDT, CDR2 YNNKEL (reference sequence). V was clipped by 0 bases and J by 8 bases, with 10 bases between them. CDR3 length: 13 residues. The CDR3 reads CASSQEAGKGYTF. The CDR3 bases are TGTGCCAGCAGCCAAGAGGCGGGCAAGGGCTACACCTTC.

This clone was seen a handful of times. The chain employs TRBV7-2 and TRBJ1-1; D is unresolved. V lost 8 bases and J 5 bases, leaving 18 bases between the germline ends. The CDR3 is made up of 14 amino acids. In germline, CDR1 is SGHTA, CDR2 FQGNSA. CDR3 nucleotides: TGTGCCAGCGCCCCCCGGAGATCAGCTACTGAAGCTTTCTTT. Protein sequence: CASAPRRSATEAFF.

The chain has TRBV2 and TRBJ1-6; the match to TRBD1 covers 7 bases. Losses at the gene ends were 4 bases for V and 7 bases for J; bases not matched to a gene: 4. The CDR3 covers 14 residues. The V gene's germline CDR1 is SNHLY and CDR2 FYNNEI. The CDR3 nucleotides read TGTGCCAGCAGTGCGACAGGGCAGAATTCACCCCTCCACTTT. Translation gives CASSATGQNSPLHF.

This clone was observed a few times. The DNA for the CDR3 is TGTGCCAGCAGCTTAGCTACTAGCGGGTACACCGGGGAGCTGTTTTTT. This sequence encodes CASSLATSGYTGELFF. V gene TRBV7-9 combines with J gene TRBJ2-2, with 9 nucleotides matching TRBD2. The trim removed 0 bases at V and 3 bases at J, leaving 2 bases unmatched. Germline loops: CDR1 SEHNR, CDR2 FQNEAQ (reference sequence). CDR3 length equals 16 residues.

This chain connects TRBV5-8 to TRBJ2-5; weak D call: TRBD2 (5 bases). V lost 2 bases to trimming and J lost 9 bases, with 11 bases between them. The CDR3 spans 12 residues. Germline loops: CDR1 SGHTS, CDR2 YDEGEE. In nucleotides, the CDR3 is TGTGCCAGCAGCTTCCGAGGAGCGGCCCAGTACTTC. As protein: CASSFRGAAQYF.

The J gene is TRBJ1-1, the V gene TRBV28; D gene uncertain. Trimming removed 2 bases at V and 2 bases at J, with 24 bases between. This CDR3 contains 19 residues. Germline assignment: CDR1 MDHEN and CDR2 SYDVKM. CDR3 sequence reads: CASSLPLLRFVTLNTEAFF. DNA for the CDR3: TGTGCCAGCAGTTTACCGCTTTTGAGGTTTGTTACACTAAACACTGAAGCTTTCTTT. Looking up the rest from reference TRBV28 and TRBJ1-1 gives the full variable domain: DVKVTQSSRYLVKRTGEKVFLECVQDMDHENMFWYRQDPGLGLRLIYFSYDVKMKEKGDIPEGYSVSREKKERFSLILESASTNQTSMYLCASSLPLLRFVTLNTEAFFGQGTRLTVV.

V is TRBV29-1 and J is TRBJ1-1; D is uncertain. V was trimmed by 7 bases and J by 4 bases, leaving 7 bases between them. The CDR3 loop spans 10 amino acids. Per the germline V gene, CDR1 is SQVTM and CDR2 is ANQGSEA. This CDR3 reads CSAVRTEAFF. The DNA for the CDR3 is TGCAGCGCCGTCCGCACTGAAGCTTTCTTT. The whole variable domain, filled in from reference TRBV29-1 and TRBJ1-1, reads SAVISQKPSRDICQRGTSLTIQCQVDSQVTMMFWYRQQPGQSLTLIATANQGSEATYESGFVIDKFPISRPNLTFSTLTVSNMSPEDSSIYLCSAVRTEAFFGQGTRLTVV.

J is TRBJ2-6 and V is TRBV28, with D possibly matching TRBD1 (5 bases). V dropped 4 bases and J dropped 0 bases, with 10 bases sitting between them. CDR1 MDHEN and CDR2 SYDVKM come from the germline V gene. The CDR3 loop spans 16 amino acids. For the CDR3, the DNA is TGTGCCAGCAGTTGGACACTCAGCTCTGGGGCCAACGTCCTGACTTTC. Protein sequence: CASSWTLSSGANVLTF.

J is TRBJ1-5 and V is TRBV19; weak D call: TRBD1 (6 bases). CDR1 LNHDA and CDR2 SQIVND come from the germline V gene (reference sequence). The CDR3 covers 15 residues. V lost 7 bases and J 2 bases, leaving 15 bases between the germline ends. Here the CDR3 reads CASTRTGSGNQPQHF. The CDR3 DNA reads TGTGCCAGTACCAGAACAGGGTCCGGCAATCAGCCCCAGCATTTT. The whole variable domain, filled in from reference TRBV19 and TRBJ1-5, reads DGGITQSPKYLFRKEGQNVTLSCEQNLNHDAMYWYRQDPGQGLRLIYYSQIVNDFQKGDIAEGYSVSREKKESFPLTVTSAQKNPTAFYLCASTRTGSGNQPQHFGDGTRLSIL.

The chain couples TRBV27 to TRBJ1-2; TRBD1 is a possible D gene (5 bases). V was pared by 7 bases and J by 7 bases, with 16 bases between. This CDR3 is built from 13 residues. CDR1 and CDR2 from the germline V gene are MNHEY and SMNVEV (reference sequence). The CDR3 here is CASTPLQGGGYTF. Here the CDR3 DNA reads TGTGCCAGCACGCCTCTTCAGGGTGGTGGCTACACCTTC.

This sequence joins TRBV7-2 and TRBJ1-2, with 8 nucleotides matching TRBD1. The CDR3 is 13 amino acids. The germline CDR1 and CDR2 sequences are SGHTA and FQGNSA. V shed 6 bases and J 12 bases; nucleotides not matched to a gene: 12. CDR3 amino acids: CASSSIGTGRDTF. The CDR3 nucleotides read TGTGCCAGCAGTTCTATAGGGACAGGACGGGACACCTTC.

The genes are TRBV5-1 and TRBJ1-5; D may be TRBD1 (6 bases). Trimming removed 1 base from V and 3 bases from J, with 11 bases in between. Germline CDR1 reads SGHRS; CDR2 reads YFSETQ. This CDR3 has 15 residues. CDR3: CASSLTGMINQPQHF. CDR3 DNA sequence: TGCGCCAGCAGCTTGACAGGGATGATCAATCAGCCCCAGCATTTT.

The chain uses TRBV20-1 and TRBJ2-7, with D hard to call. V lost 0 bases, J lost 10 bases, and 10 bases lay in between. CDR3 length equals 11 residues. CDR1 and CDR2 (germline): DFQATT, SNEGSKA (reference sequence). CDR3 coding DNA: TGCAGTGCTAGAGAGCAGGCTCCTCAGTACGTC. As protein: CSAREQAPQYV.

The chain couples TRBV3-1 (or the pseudogene TRBV3-2) to TRBJ2-3; D unresolved. The germline CDR1 and CDR2 sequences are LGHDT and YNNKEL (reference sequence). V was trimmed by 0 bases and J by 0 bases, leaving 13 bases between them. The length of the CDR3 is 17 residues. DNA of the CDR3: TGTGCCAGCAGCCAAGATCCCAGACTCAGTAGCACAGATACGCAGTATTTT. Protein product: CASSQDPRLSSTDTQYF.

The chain combines TRBV28 with TRBJ1-4; 10 nucleotides line up with TRBD1. The CDR3 is made up of 15 amino acids. Germline lookup yields CDR1 MDHEN and CDR2 SYDVKM. The trim removed 6 bases at V and 5 bases at J, leaving 6 bases unmatched. The CDR3 DNA reads TGTGCCAGCAGCACACCGGGACAGGGGAATGAAAAACTGTTTTTT. It yields the protein CASSTPGQGNEKLFF.